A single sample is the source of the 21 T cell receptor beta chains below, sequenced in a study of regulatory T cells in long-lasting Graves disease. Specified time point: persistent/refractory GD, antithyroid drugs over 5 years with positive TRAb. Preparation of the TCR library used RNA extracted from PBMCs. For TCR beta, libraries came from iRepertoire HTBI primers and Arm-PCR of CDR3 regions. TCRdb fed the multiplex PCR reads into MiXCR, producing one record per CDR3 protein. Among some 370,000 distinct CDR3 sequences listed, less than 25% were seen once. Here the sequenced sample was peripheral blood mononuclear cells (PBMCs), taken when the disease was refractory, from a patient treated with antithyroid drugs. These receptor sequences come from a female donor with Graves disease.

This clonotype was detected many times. CDR3 DNA sequence: TGTGCCAGCAGTCCGACGGGACAGGGTATGGGCTCCTACGAGCAGTACTTC. Its protein is CASSPTGQGMGSYEQYF. This chain uses TRBV27 with TRBJ2-7, with 9 bases aligning to TRBD1. J lost 0 bases, V lost 5 bases, and 11 bases had no gene match. CDR3 length: 17 residues. Germline CDR1 is MNHEY and CDR2 is SMNVEV (reference sequence).

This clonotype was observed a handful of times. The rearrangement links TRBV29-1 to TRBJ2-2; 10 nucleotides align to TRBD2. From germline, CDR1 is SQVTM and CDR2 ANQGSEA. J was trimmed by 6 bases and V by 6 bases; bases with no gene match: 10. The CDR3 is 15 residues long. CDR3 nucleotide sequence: TGCAGCGTGGGACTAGCGCGGGAGTACGCCGGGGAGCTGTTTTTT. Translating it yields CSVGLAREYAGELFF.

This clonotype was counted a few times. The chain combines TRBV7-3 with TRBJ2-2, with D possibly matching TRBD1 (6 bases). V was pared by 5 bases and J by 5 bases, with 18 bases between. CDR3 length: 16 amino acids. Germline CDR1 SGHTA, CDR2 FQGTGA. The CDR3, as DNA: TGTGCCAGCAGCCTAGATGGGGGCAGGCGTACCGGGGAGCTGTTTTTT. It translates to CASSLDGGRRTGELFF.

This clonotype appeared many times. In nucleotides, the CDR3 is TGTGCCAGCAGACGCCAGGGGGACCCTAACTATGGCTACACCTTC. This translates into CASRRQGDPNYGYTF. The chain recombines TRBV6-1 with TRBJ1-2, with 7 nucleotides matching TRBD1. The CDR3 consists of 15 residues. V was pared by 6 bases and J by 0 bases, with 7 bases of the junction left unmatched. Germline CDR1 and CDR2: MNHNS and SASEGT.

This CDR3 reads CASSPGQDYGYTF. The CDR3 DNA follows: TGTGCCAGCTCACCAGGACAGGACTATGGCTACACCTTC. The chain employs TRBV18 and TRBJ1-2; 7 bases align to TRBD1. CDR3 size: 13 residues. V shed 2 bases and J 3 bases; nucleotides not matched to a gene: 0. CDR1 is KGHSH and CDR2 is LQKENI in the germline V gene. Looking up the rest from reference TRBV18 and TRBJ1-2 gives the full variable domain: NAGVMQNPRHLVRRRGQEARLRCSPMKGHSHVYWYRQLPEEGLKFMVYLQKENIIDESGMPKERFSAEFPKEGPSILRIQQVVRGDSAAYFCASSPGQDYGYTFGSGTRLTVV.

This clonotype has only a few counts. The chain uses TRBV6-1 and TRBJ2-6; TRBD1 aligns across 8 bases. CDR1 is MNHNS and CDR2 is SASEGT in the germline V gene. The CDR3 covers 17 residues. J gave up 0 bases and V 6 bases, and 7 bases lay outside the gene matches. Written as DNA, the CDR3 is TGTGCCAGCAGGAAGACAGGGGCGATCTCTGGGGCCAACGTCCTGACTTTC. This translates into CASRKTGAISGANVLTF.

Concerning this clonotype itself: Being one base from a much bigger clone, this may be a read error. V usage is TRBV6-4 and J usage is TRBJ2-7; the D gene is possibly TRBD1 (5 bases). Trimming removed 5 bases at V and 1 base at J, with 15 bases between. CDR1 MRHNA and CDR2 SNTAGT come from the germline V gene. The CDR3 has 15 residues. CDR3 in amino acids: CASSCDRSGSYEQYF. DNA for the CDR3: TGTGCCAGCAGTTGCGACAGAAGTGGGTCCTACGAGCAGTACTTC.

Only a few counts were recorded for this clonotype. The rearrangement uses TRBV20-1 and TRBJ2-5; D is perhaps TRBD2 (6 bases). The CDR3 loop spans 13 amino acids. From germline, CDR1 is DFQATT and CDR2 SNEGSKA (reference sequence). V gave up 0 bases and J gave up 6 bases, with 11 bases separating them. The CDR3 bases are TGCAGTGCTAGAGATCCCGGCGGGAAGACCCAGTACTTC. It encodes CSARDPGGKTQYF.

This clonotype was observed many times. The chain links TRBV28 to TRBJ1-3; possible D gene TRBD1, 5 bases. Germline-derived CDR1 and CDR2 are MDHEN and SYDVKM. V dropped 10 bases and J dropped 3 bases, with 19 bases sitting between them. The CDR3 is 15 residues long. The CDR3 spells CATTQRGTYGNTIYF. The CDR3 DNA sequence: TGTGCCACCACCCAGAGGGGCACGTATGGAAACACCATATATTTT. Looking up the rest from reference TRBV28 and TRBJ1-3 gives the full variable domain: DVKVTQSSRYLVKRTGEKVFLECVQDMDHENMFWYRQDPGLGLRLIYFSYDVKMKEKGDIPEGYSVSREKKERFSLILESASTNQTSMYLCATTQRGTYGNTIYFGEGSWLTVV.

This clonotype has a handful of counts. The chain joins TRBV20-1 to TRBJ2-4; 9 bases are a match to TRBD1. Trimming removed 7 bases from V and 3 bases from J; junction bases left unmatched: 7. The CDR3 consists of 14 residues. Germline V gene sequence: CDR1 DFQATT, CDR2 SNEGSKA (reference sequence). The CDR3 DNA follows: TGCAGTGTTCCGGGACAGGGTGACAAAAACATTCAGTACTTC. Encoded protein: CSVPGQGDKNIQYF.

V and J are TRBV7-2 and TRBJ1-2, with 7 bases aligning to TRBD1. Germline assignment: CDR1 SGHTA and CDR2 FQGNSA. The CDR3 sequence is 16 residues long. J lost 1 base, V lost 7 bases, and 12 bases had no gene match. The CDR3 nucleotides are TGTGCCAGCATCGGCCTTGCGGACAGGTTTAACTATGGCTACACCTTC. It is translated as CASIGLADRFNYGYTF.

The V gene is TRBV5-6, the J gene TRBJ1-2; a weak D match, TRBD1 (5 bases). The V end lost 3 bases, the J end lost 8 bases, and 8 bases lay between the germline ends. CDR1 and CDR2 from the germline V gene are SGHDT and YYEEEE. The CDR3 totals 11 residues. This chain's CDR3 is CASSSSGGYTF. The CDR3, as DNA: TGTGCCAGCAGCTCATCAGGGGGCTACACCTTC.

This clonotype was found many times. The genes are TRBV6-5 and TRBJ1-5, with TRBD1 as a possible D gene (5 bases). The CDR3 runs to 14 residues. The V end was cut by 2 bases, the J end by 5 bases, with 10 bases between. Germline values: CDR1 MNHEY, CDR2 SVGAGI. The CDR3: CASSYEGPHQPQHF. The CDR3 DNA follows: TGTGCCAGCAGTTACGAGGGACCCCATCAGCCCCAGCATTTT.

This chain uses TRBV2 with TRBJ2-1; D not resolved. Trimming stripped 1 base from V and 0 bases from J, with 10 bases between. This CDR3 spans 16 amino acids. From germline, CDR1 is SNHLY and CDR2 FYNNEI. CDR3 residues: CASSEVEISSYNEQFF. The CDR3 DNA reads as TGTGCCAGCAGTGAAGTGGAAATAAGCTCCTACAATGAGCAGTTCTTC.

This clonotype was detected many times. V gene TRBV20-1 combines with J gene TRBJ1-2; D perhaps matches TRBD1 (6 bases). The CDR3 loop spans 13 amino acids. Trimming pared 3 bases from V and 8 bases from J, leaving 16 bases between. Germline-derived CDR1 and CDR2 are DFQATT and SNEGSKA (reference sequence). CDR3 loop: CSASLGGSEGYTF. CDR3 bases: TGCAGTGCTAGTTTAGGGGGATCGGAGGGCTACACCTTC.

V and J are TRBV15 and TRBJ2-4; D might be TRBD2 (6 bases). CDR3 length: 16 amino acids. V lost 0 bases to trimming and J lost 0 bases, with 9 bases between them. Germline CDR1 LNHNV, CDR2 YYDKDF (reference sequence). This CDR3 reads CATSREGGLAKNIQYF. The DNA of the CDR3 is TGTGCCACCAGCAGAGAGGGGGGATTAGCCAAAAACATTCAGTACTTC.

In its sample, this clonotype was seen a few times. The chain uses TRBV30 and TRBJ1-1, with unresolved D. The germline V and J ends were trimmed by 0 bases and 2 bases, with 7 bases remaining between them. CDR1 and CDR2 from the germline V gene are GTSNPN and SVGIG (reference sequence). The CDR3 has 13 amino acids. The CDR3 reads CAWSVQINTEAFF. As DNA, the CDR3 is TGTGCCTGGAGTGTACAGATAAACACTGAAGCTTTCTTT.

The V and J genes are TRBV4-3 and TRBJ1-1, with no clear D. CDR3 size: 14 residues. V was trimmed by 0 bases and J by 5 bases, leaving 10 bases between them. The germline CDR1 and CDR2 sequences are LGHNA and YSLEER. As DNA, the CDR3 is TGCGCCAGCAGCCAAGATGGCGGGTTAACTGAAGCTTTCTTT. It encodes CASSQDGGLTEAFF.

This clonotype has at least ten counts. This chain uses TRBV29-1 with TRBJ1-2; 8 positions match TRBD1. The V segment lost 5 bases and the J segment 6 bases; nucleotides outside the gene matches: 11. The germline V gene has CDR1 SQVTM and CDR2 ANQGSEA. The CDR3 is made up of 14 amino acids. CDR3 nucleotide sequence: TGCAGCGTTTCCCCCACACAGGGGGTAGATGGCTACACCTTC. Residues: CSVSPTQGVDGYTF.

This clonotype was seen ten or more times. CDR3 in amino acids: CASSFEGSKTEAFF. CDR3 nucleotide sequence: TGTGCCAGCAGTTTCGAGGGGAGTAAGACTGAAGCTTTCTTT. This chain joins TRBV28 and TRBJ1-1, with D perhaps TRBD1 (5 bases). CDR3 length: 14 amino acids. The V gene lost 3 bases and the J gene lost 5 bases, with 13 bases spanning the gap. Germline V gene lookup returns CDR1 MDHEN and CDR2 SYDVKM.

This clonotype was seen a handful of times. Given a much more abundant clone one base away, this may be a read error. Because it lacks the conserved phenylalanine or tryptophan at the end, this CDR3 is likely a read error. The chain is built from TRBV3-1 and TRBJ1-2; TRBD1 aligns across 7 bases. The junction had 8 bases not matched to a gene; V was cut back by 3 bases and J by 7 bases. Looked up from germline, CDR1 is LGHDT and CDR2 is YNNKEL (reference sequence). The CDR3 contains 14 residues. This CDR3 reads CASSHLTGEGGYTL. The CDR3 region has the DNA TGTGCCAGCAGCCATCTTACAGGGGAAGGTGGCTACACCCTC.